A single sample gave rise to the 11 T cell receptor beta chains below, sequenced in a study of T cells in Graves' hyperthyroidism and ophthalmopathy. TCR beta CDR3 region amplification was performed from RNA transcripts. A set of HTBI primers served as the primers for a first-round RT-PCR of the TCR CDR3. TCRdb called the multiplex PCR reads again in MiXCR, with one record for every CDR3 protein. The sample consists of some 250,000 distinct CDR3 sequences, about 15% of them appearing once. The sample was blood. Source of these receptors: a woman aged 35 to 49 with Graves' hyperthyroidism that later progressed to Graves' ophthalmopathy.

This clonotype was seen repeatedly, ten times or more. The rearrangement links TRBV29-1 to TRBJ2-7; D possibly corresponds to TRBD2 (5 bases). Trimming left V 5 bases short and J 6 bases short, with 17 bases between. Germline lookup yields CDR1 SQVTM and CDR2 ANQGSEA. The CDR3 contains 13 residues. The CDR3 loop reads CSVNKGLASEQYF. CDR3 nucleotides: TGCAGCGTTAATAAAGGGCTAGCTTCCGAGCAGTACTTC.

This clonotype was seen at least ten times. The chain links TRBV30 to TRBJ2-3; 7 nucleotides line up with TRBD2. Germline CDR1 and CDR2: GTSNPN and SVGIG (reference sequence). The CDR3 extends over 17 amino acids. Losses at the gene ends were 5 bases for V and 7 bases for J; bases not matched to a gene: 21. The CDR3 spells CAWAARPSGGLQHTQYF. The CDR3 DNA follows: TGTGCCTGGGCTGCCCGTCCTAGCGGAGGATTACAACATACGCAGTATTTT.

The table lists this clonotype with many counts. V usage is TRBV2 and J usage is TRBJ1-5, with a weak D call TRBD1 (6 bases). Germline CDR1 reads SNHLY; CDR2 reads FYNNEI. This CDR3 is 14 amino acids long. V lost 4 bases, J lost 4 bases, and 11 bases lay in between. This CDR3 is CASSGGQLNQPQHF. The CDR3 DNA follows: TGTGCCAGCAGTGGTGGACAGTTAAATCAGCCCCAGCATTTT.

This clonotype has ten or more counts. The chain has TRBV5-1 and TRBJ1-4; perhaps TRBD1 as D (6 bases). Trimming took 1 base from V and 7 from J, leaving 17 bases between them. The CDR3 is made up of 16 amino acids. The germline V gene encodes CDR1 SGHRS and CDR2 YFSETQ. The CDR3 DNA sequence: TGCGCCAGCAGCTTGTCCCCAGGGGCGCCCGGTGAAAAACTGTTTTTT. Protein product: CASSLSPGAPGEKLFF.

The table lists this clonotype with many counts. The chain uses TRBV7-3 and TRBJ2-1; TRBD2 might be the D (6 bases). CDR1 is SGHTA and CDR2 is FQGTGA in the germline V gene. The CDR3 contains 15 residues. V dropped 1 base and J dropped 8 bases, with 15 bases sitting between them. In nucleotides, the CDR3 is TGTGCCAGCAGCTTAAAGGGGACTGCCGTGGATGAGCAGTTCTTC. Its translation is CASSLKGTAVDEQFF.

This clonotype appeared many times. The rearrangement links TRBV7-9 to TRBJ2-1; no firm D call. This CDR3 comprises 11 residues. Per germline, CDR1 SEHNR and CDR2 FQNEAQ (reference sequence). Trimming cost V 8 bases and J 4 bases, with 6 bases left between them. The CDR3 loop reads CASAQYNEQFF. CDR3 nucleotides: TGTGCCAGCGCCCAATACAATGAGCAGTTCTTC.

Comment on this clonotype: A much larger clone differs by one base, so this may be a read error. The chain uses TRBV6-1 and TRBJ2-7; D is undetermined. V was trimmed by 7 bases and J by 6 bases, leaving 10 bases between them. This CDR3 is built from 11 residues. The germline V gene has CDR1 MNHNS and CDR2 SASEGT. The CDR3 DNA follows: TGTGCCAGCAAACGCCAATCCGAGCAGTACTTC. Translation: CASKRQSEQYF.

This clonotype was seen repeatedly, ten times or more. V is TRBV5-1 and J is TRBJ2-2, with D perhaps matching TRBD2 (5 bases). From germline, CDR1 is SGHRS and CDR2 YFSETQ. Trimming left V 0 bases short and J 5 bases short, with 11 bases between. The CDR3 contains 15 residues. The CDR3 bases are TGCGCCAGCAGCTTGGACGGCCGGGGAACCGGGGAGCTGTTTTTT. Its translation is CASSLDGRGTGELFF.

Many counts were recorded for this clonotype. The J gene is TRBJ2-2, the V gene TRBV6-1; 13 nucleotides match TRBD2. The V and J ends lost 5 bases and 6 bases, in that order; junction bases with no gene match: 15. CDR1 is MNHNS and CDR2 is SASEGT in the germline V gene. The length of the CDR3 is 19 residues. The CDR3: CASSSLLGLAGRSAGELFF. The CDR3 coding sequence is TGTGCCAGCAGTTCGCTTCTGGGACTAGCGGGACGCTCCGCCGGGGAGCTGTTTTTT.

This clonotype was found many times. J is TRBJ2-1 and V is TRBV7-9, with D possibly TRBD1 on 6 matching bases. Germline values: CDR1 SEHNR, CDR2 FQNEAQ (reference sequence). Trimming shortened V by 6 bases and J by 9 bases, and 18 bases separated the two germline ends. This CDR3 has 14 residues. CDR3 bases: TGTGCCAGCAGACAGGGAGAATTCAATGGTGAGCAGTTCTTC. Its protein product is CASRQGEFNGEQFF.

This clonotype was recorded at least ten times. The chain links TRBV19 to TRBJ2-3; D uncertain. V lost 2 bases to trimming and J lost 6 bases, with 6 bases between them. The CDR3 runs to 12 residues. In germline, CDR1 is LNHDA, CDR2 SQIVND (reference sequence). The CDR3 here is CASSITRDTQYF. For the CDR3, the DNA is TGTGCCAGTAGTATAACCCGGGATACGCAGTATTTT.